These T cell receptor beta chains were read from a single sample in a study of T cell changes during pregnancy in multiple sclerosis. The protocol was immunoSEQ multiplex PCR, while the TCRdb copy is restricted to in-frame clones and leaves out a portion. Here the sample spans roughly 49,000 clones, 80% to 95% being singletons. Sequenced here: peripheral blood, sampled after pregnancy. The receptors shown here come from a female donor with multiple sclerosis, enrolled in a pregnancy study. Each CDR3 is given with its conserved first and last residue. D genes are given only for firm matches. The listing skips clone size in some rows; elsewhere it reads once, few, many or a size class.

clone size	D gene	J gene	V gene	CDR3 DNA	CDR3 protein
many	NA	TRBJ1-2	TRBV5-5	TGTGCCAGCAGCTTGGCAGTGGTTATAACAGGGAAGTCTGGCTACACCTTC	CASSLAVVITGKSGYTF
NA	NA	TRBJ2-3	TRBV7-9	TGTGCCAGCAGCATACTAGCAGCGACGGTAGATACGCAGTATTTT	CASSILAATVDTQYF
NA	TRBD1	TRBJ1-4	TRBV4-3	TGCGCCAGCAGCCAAGAGGGACAGGGTACGGAAAAACTGTTTTTT	CASSQEGQGTEKLFF
NA	NA	TRBJ1-1	TRBV7-2	TGTGCCAGCAGCCTAAGGGGGGGGTTGGTTGAAGCTTTCTTT	CASSLRGGLVEAFF
once	NA	TRBJ1-3	TRBV9	TGTGCCAGCAGCCTCAGCGTGTCCTCTGGAAACACCATATATTTT	CASSLSVSSGNTIYF
NA	TRBD2	TRBJ2-7	TRBV30	TGTGCCTGGAGTTCTGGGGGGGGGAGAGCCTACGAGCAGTACTTC	CAWSSGGGRAYEQYF
NA	TRBD2	TRBJ2-3	TRBV5-6	TGTGCCAGCAGTTTTAGCGGGGGAGGTACAGATACGCAGTATTTT	CASSFSGGGTDTQYF
NA	TRBD1	TRBJ2-7	TRBV9	TGTGCCAGCAGCCCCAGCGGGACAGGGGCCTACGAGCAGTACTTC	CASSPSGTGAYEQYF
NA	NA	TRBJ1-3	TRBV29-1	TGCAGCGTTGAATCGGTGAGCTCTGGAAACACCATATATTTT	CSVESVSSGNTIYF
NA	NA	TRBJ2-6	TRBV9	TGTGCCAGCAGCCTCGTGAGGTCTGGGGCCAACGTCCTGACTTTC	CASSLVRSGANVLTF
NA	NA	TRBJ1-1	TRBV7-8	TGTGCCAGCAGCTTACCCAGGTGGCAAATGAACACTGAAGCTTTCTTT	CASSLPRWQMNTEAFF
NA	TRBD2	TRBJ2-1	TRBV27	TGTGCCAGCAGGCGGGATGGCGGGGGTGCCTACAATGAGCAGTTCTTC	CASRRDGGGAYNEQFF
NA	NA	TRBJ2-2	TRBV5-1	TGCGCCAGCAGCTCAAGAGCGGGTATGACCGGGGAGCTGTTTTTT	CASSSRAGMTGELFF
NA	TRBD2	TRBJ2-3	TRBV6-4	TGTGCCAGCAGCGATAGGGCGGGGGGGGGCACAGATACGCAGTATTTT	CASSDRAGGGTDTQYF
NA	TRBD1	TRBJ1-6	TRBV27	TGTGCCAGCAGTTTAGGCCCACAGGGGAGGAATTCACCCCTCCACTTT	CASSLGPQGRNSPLHF
NA	NA	TRBJ1-1	TRBV7-3	TGTGCCAGCAGCTTTGGGCAGGGCACTGAAGCTTTCTTT	CASSFGQGTEAFF
once	TRBD1	TRBJ1-2	TRBV25-1	TGTGCCAGCAGTGAACTTGGACAGGGCTATGGCTACACCTTC	CASSELGQGYGYTF
once	NA	TRBJ1-1	TRBV19	TGTGCCAGCACCATGGCACGGGGGTACTCTGCTGAAGCTTTCTTT	CASTMARGYSAEAFF
once	NA	TRBJ2-1	TRBV7-2	TGTGCCAGCAGAGGGGCTACCTACAATGAGCAGTTCTTC	CASRGATYNEQFF
NA	TRBD1	TRBJ1-5	TRBV11-2	TGTGCCAGCAGCATAGACAGGGGGCAAGGGCAGCCCCAGCATTTT	CASSIDRGQGQPQHF
once	NA	TRBJ1-1	TRBV5-4	TGTGCCAGCAGCCCGGGAGGGGGAGTGGGGCTGAACACTGAAGCTTTCTTT	CASSPGGGVGLNTEAFF
NA	TRBD1	TRBJ1-2	TRBV29-1	TGCAGCGTTGACAGGGGGCGCACCGGTGGCTACACCTTC	CSVDRGRTGGYTF
NA	TRBD1	TRBJ1-2	TRBV6-1	TGTGCCAGCAGTGGAGGGACAGGGGGTGGCTACACCTTC	CASSGGTGGGYTF
NA	NA	TRBJ2-3	TRBV11-2	TGTGCCAGCAGCGGGGGGGCCACAGATACGCAGTATTTT	CASSGGATDTQYF
NA	NA	TRBJ1-2	TRBV6-4	TGTGCCAGCAGTGAATACACCGGGATTAACTATGGCTACACCTTC	CASSEYTGINYGYTF
NA	TRBD2	TRBJ2-1	TRBV5-8	TGTGCCAGCAGCCCTGGACTAGCCGATGAGCAGTTCTTC	CASSPGLADEQFF
few	NA	TRBJ1-2	TRBV30	TGTGCCTGGAGTGCCAGGGGATATGGCTACACCTTC	CAWSARGYGYTF
NA	NA	TRBJ1-1	TRBV25-1	TGTGCCAGCAGTTATGACGAGGAGAGCGGAGGCGCTTTCTTT	CASSYDEESGGAFF
NA	NA	TRBJ2-3	TRBV4-2	TGTGCCAGCAGCCAAGGCCCGGGGGGCACAGATACGCAGTATTTT	CASSQGPGGTDTQYF
NA	NA	TRBJ1-2	TRBV6-1	TGTGCCAGCAGCGTTGGGGGGAACTATGGCTACACCTTC	CASSVGGNYGYTF
NA	TRBD2	TRBJ2-7	TRBV18	TGTGCCAGCTCACCCGGGACTAGCAGCCTTGAGCAGTACTTC	CASSPGTSSLEQYF
NA	NA	TRBJ2-2	TRBV6-5	TGTGCCAGCAGTCTCCTGACTAGTTTCGGGGAGCTGTTTTTT	CASSLLTSFGELFF
NA	TRBD1	TRBJ1-2	TRBV27	TGTGCCAGCAGTCCCTCGAGGGGGCATAACTATGGCTACACCTTC	CASSPSRGHNYGYTF
NA	NA	TRBJ1-2	TRBV9	TGTGCCAGCAGCGTAGGGCAGGAACACTATGGCTACACCTTC	CASSVGQEHYGYTF
NA	TRBD1	TRBJ1-3	TRBV18	TGTGCCAGCTCACCTGGACAGGGGGGAAACACCATATATTTT	CASSPGQGGNTIYF
NA	NA	TRBJ1-3	TRBV19	TGTGCCAGTAGCGGACAGTTCAGTGGAAACACCATATATTTT	CASSGQFSGNTIYF
NA	NA	TRBJ1-3	TRBV19	TGTGCCAGTAGTATAGGCTGGCCCAGAAACACCATATATTTT	CASSIGWPRNTIYF
NA	TRBD2	TRBJ2-5	TRBV4-3	TGCGCCAGCAGCCAAGAGGTCCAGCGGGGGGGCGGAGAGACCCAGTACTTC	CASSQEVQRGGGETQYF
NA	TRBD2	TRBJ2-7	TRBV5-4	TGTGCCAGCAGCCCTCCGGGACTAGCTCGCGAGCAGTACTTC	CASSPPGLAREQYF
NA	NA	TRBJ2-7	TRBV5-6	TGTGCCAGCAGCTTATACGGGGGTCTCTACGAGCAGTACTTC	CASSLYGGLYEQYF
NA	TRBD2	TRBJ2-1	TRBV7-3	TGTGCCAGCAGCGGGACTAGGGGGAATGAGCAGTTCTTC	CASSGTRGNEQFF
NA	NA	TRBJ2-1	TRBV27	TGTGCCAGCAGTATACGGAGGGGCTACAATGAGCAGTTCTTC	CASSIRRGYNEQFF
NA	TRBD1	TRBJ2-3	TRBV6-4	TGTGCCAGCAGTGAAGGGACAGGTGGAGCAGTAGATACGCAGTATTTT	CASSEGTGGAVDTQYF
NA	NA	TRBJ2-3	TRBV5-4	TGTGCCAGCAGCTTGTTTCCGGGGACTCCCTCTAGCACAGATACGCAGTATTTT	CASSLFPGTPSSTDTQYF
NA	NA	TRBJ1-1	TRBV9	TGTGCCAGCAGCCCCCAGTTCACTGAAGCTTTCTTT	CASSPQFTEAFF
NA	TRBD2	TRBJ2-7	TRBV7-2	TGTGCCAGCAGACGGGACCTACGGGGGGGGCAGTACTTC	CASRRDLRGGQYF
NA	TRBD1	TRBJ2-3	TRBV10-1	TGCGCCAGCAGTGTTTGGGACAGCTTCCACACAGATACGCAGTATTTT	CASSVWDSFHTDTQYF
once	NA	TRBJ2-4	TRBV6-5	TGTGCCACCCACCGGGGGGCTGCCAAAAACATTCAGTACTTC	CATHRGAAKNIQYF
once	NA	TRBJ2-7	TRBV6-6	TGTGCCAGCGGCCCACGGGAACGGTGGCAGTACTTC	CASGPRERWQYF
once	TRBD2	TRBJ2-1	TRBV6-5	TGTGCCAGCTCGGGGGGGCCGTATAATGAGCAGTTCTTC	CASSGGPYNEQFF
NA	NA	TRBJ1-6	TRBV5-4	TGTGCCAGCAGCTCCTTGGGCCCGAATAATTCACCCCTCCACTTT	CASSSLGPNNSPLHF
NA	TRBD2	TRBJ2-1	TRBV9	TGTGCCAGCAGCCCACTCGGTAGCGGGGGTTCCAGGGAGCAGTTCTTC	CASSPLGSGGSREQFF
NA	NA	TRBJ2-5	TRBV6-1	TGTGCCAGCAGTGCCGGGGAGACCCAGTACTTC	CASSAGETQYF
NA	NA	TRBJ1-6	TRBV30	TGTGCCTGGGGGGGCGGGAGGCCCCTCCACTTT	CAWGGGRPLHF
NA	NA	TRBJ1-3	TRBV5-6	TGTGCCAGCAGCTGGAGGGGAAAGGGAAACACCATATATTTT	CASSWRGKGNTIYF
NA	TRBD2	TRBJ2-5	TRBV6-1	TGTGCCAGCAGTGAACCCAGCGGGGGGCCCTCTGGGACCCAGTACTTC	CASSEPSGGPSGTQYF
NA	TRBD2	TRBJ2-1	TRBV27	TGTGCCAGCAGTTTTCCCCTAGCGGGGGGGCCGGGTGAGCAGTTCTTC	CASSFPLAGGPGEQFF
NA	TRBD2	TRBJ2-7	TRBV6-1	TGTGCCAGCAGTGAACCGGGGGGGGCCTACGAGCAGTACTTC	CASSEPGGAYEQYF
NA	TRBD2	TRBJ2-3	TRBV10-2	TGCGCCAGCAGTGACCGGACTAGCGGGGGGGCAGATACGCAGTATTTT	CASSDRTSGGADTQYF
NA	TRBD2	TRBJ2-1	TRBV4-1	TGCGCCAGCAGCCAAGATGGGATAGCGGGGAATGAGCAGTTCTTC	CASSQDGIAGNEQFF